This T cell receptor beta chain emerged from a study of T cells in women clearing cervical HPV infection. Study details: Case blood was drawn when the lesion was first found; control blood after infection became undetectable. General study results and limits: Cases carried less TRBV6-7 than controls: roughly 0.12% versus 0.17%. Associations may precede or follow infection; HPV-specific or memory T cells were not isolated.

All donors had a single incident cervical HPV16 infection, not prevalent. About this clone: Its antigen is currently unknown. The read ends 3 residues shy of where the CDR3 ends; the end is completed using the germline J gene.

CDR3 length: 13 amino acids. V was shortened by 3 bases and J by 4 bases, with 7 bases between the two germline ends. Germline V lookup: CDR1 SGHRS, CDR2 YFSETQ. Data came from immunoSEQ multiplex PCR; TCRdb stores just in-frame clones and leaves some out. The table for this sample gives 25,000 to 35,000 clones. The receptor was isolated from a woman between 18 and 69 years old with a cervical HPV16 infection that either progressed to CIN3+ or cleared (not recorded which). V and J are TRBV5-1 and TRBJ2-2; D is undetermined. The sequenced sample consisted of blood buffy coat. CDR3 bases read: TGCGCCAGCAGCTCTGGCATCACCGGGGAG. This encodes CASSSGITGE. The full-length CDR3 reads as CASSSGITGELFF.